The 32 T cell receptor beta chains below all came from one sample that was sequenced in a study of identical twins (dated by TCRdb to about 2016). Library creation used 5' RACE. Sequencing relied on an Illumina HiSeq 2000. TCRdb handled the public reads itself, with Q25 trimming in fastp and clone calling in MiXCR, and kept productive beta chains. All rows with the same CDR3 protein become a single entry with the most common DNA and genes. The sample yields some 560,000 distinct CDR3 sequences; more than 9% were counted once. The ten largest clones represent around 3.2% of the sample. This sample also belongs to another study, concerning yellow fever vaccine responses in identical twins.

The sample was PBMCs. The receptor source for this set is a woman under 30 in good health.

The V call is TRBV7-2, the J call TRBJ2-7, with 9 bases identical to TRBD2. V lost 5 bases and J lost 13; bases outside the gene matches: 15. The CDR3 has 14 residues. CDR1 is SGHTA, CDR2 FQGNSA, per germline. Here the CDR3 reads CASSPRGGPGVIYF. In nucleotides, the CDR3 is TGTGCCAGCAGCCCGCGGGGGGGCCCCGGGGTTATTTACTTC.

Only a few counts were recorded for this clonotype. This chain connects TRBV4-1 to TRBJ2-1, with 8 bases lining up with TRBD2. The germline gives CDR1 MGHRA, CDR2 YSYEKL. J gave up 1 base and V 5 bases, and 10 bases lay outside the gene matches. The CDR3 runs 17 residues. The CDR3 DNA reads TGCGCCAGCAGCGCCAGCGGGGGACTTGCGTCCTACAATGAGCAGTTCTTC. Residues: CASSASGGLASYNEQFF.

This clonotype occurred many times. This chain uses TRBV12-3 or TRBV12-4 with TRBJ2-3; 9 bases are a match to TRBD1. J lost 5 bases, V lost 4 bases, and 7 bases had no gene match. The CDR3 runs to 15 residues. CDR3 DNA sequence: TGTGCCAGCAGTTCCGGGACAGGGAGTGGAGATACGCAGTATTTT. Its translation is CASSSGTGSGDTQYF.

This clonotype was seen repeatedly, ten times or more. The V gene is TRBV29-1, the J gene TRBJ1-1; the match to TRBD1 covers 10 bases. The germline CDR1 and CDR2 sequences are SQVTM and ANQGSEA. The CDR3 consists of 12 residues. V lost 7 bases to trimming and J lost 5 bases; unmatched junction nucleotides: 4. In DNA, the CDR3 is TGCAGCGCTGACAGGGGGCAGACTGAAGCTTTCTTT. Protein sequence: CSADRGQTEAFF.

In this sample, this clonotype turned up many times. The rearrangement joins TRBV7-9 to TRBJ2-5; the D gene could be TRBD1 or TRBD2 (5 bases each). This CDR3 has 13 residues. Trimming removed 3 bases at V and 4 bases at J, with 9 bases between. Germline assignment: CDR1 SEHNR and CDR2 FQNEAQ (reference sequence). The DNA for the CDR3 is TGTGCCAGCAGCTTTGGGGGTGCAGAGACCCAGTACTTC. This translates into CASSFGGAETQYF.

The CDR3 DNA reads as TGTGCCATCAGTGCTTCAGGGGAGACGAAAGGCTACACCTTC. Translation: CAISASGETKGYTF. V gene TRBV10-3 combines with J gene TRBJ1-2, with a tentative D call TRBD1 (6 bases). V lost 4 bases to trimming and J lost 8 bases, with 17 bases between them. The CDR3 covers 14 residues. CDR1 and CDR2 (germline): ENHRY, SYGVKD.

The chain recombines TRBV20-1 with TRBJ2-5; 15 nucleotides line up with TRBD2. Germline V lookup: CDR1 DFQATT, CDR2 SNEGSKA (reference sequence). The J segment lost 5 bases and the V segment lost 3 bases, leaving 10 bases of the junction unmatched. The CDR3 length is 17 residues. The CDR3 DNA is TGCAGTGCTAGTGGTTGGACTAGCGGGAGGGAGGGGGAGACCCAGTACTTC. It codes for CSASGWTSGREGETQYF.

This CDR3 reads CASSLRRGQWGREGERDTQYF. The CDR3 coding sequence is TGTGCCAGCAGCTTGCGTAGAGGTCAATGGGGGCGGGAGGGGGAGAGAGATACGCAGTATTTT. The chain combines TRBV7-2 with TRBJ2-3; 9 bases fit TRBD2. V was pared by 3 bases and J by 5 bases, with 24 bases of the junction left unmatched. The CDR3 contains 21 residues. Germline lookup yields CDR1 SGHTA and CDR2 FQGNSA.

The chain carries TRBV29-1 and TRBJ2-5; possible D gene TRBD1, 5 bases. V was trimmed by 2 bases and J by 4 bases, leaving 14 bases between them. The CDR3 sequence is 14 residues long. The germline V gene has CDR1 SQVTM and CDR2 ANQGSEA. DNA of the CDR3: TGCAGCGTTGAATCAGGGAAGAGAGGAGAGACCCAGTACTTC. Amino acid sequence: CSVESGKRGETQYF.

V and J are TRBV12-3 or TRBV12-4 and TRBJ1-1; weak D call: TRBD1 (6 bases). This CDR3 has 13 residues. With 6 bases removed from V and 11 bases from J, the gap between germline ends came to 19 bases. CDR3 coding DNA: TGTGCCAGCAGCCAGTCGGGGGGGCCTAATGCTTTCTTT. Its protein product is CASSQSGGPNAFF.

This chain links TRBV20-1 with TRBJ2-5; D remains unclear. The V gene lost 2 bases and the J gene lost 1 base, with 11 bases spanning the gap. The CDR3 sequence is 14 residues long. CDR1 and CDR2 from the germline V gene are DFQATT and SNEGSKA (reference sequence). The CDR3 DNA follows: TGCAGTGCTAGATGGGCGGTGGGCCAAGAGACCCAGTACTTC. Protein sequence: CSARWAVGQETQYF.

This clonotype appeared a few times. J is TRBJ2-1 and V is TRBV6-2 or TRBV6-3, with D possibly being TRBD2 (6 bases). The CDR3 contains 14 residues. Germline CDR1 MNHEY, CDR2 SVGEGT. The germline V and J ends were trimmed by 1 base and 9 bases, with 13 bases remaining between them. The CDR3 sequence is CASSYWGGTGEQFF. As DNA, the CDR3 is TGTGCCAGCAGTTACTGGGGAGGAACGGGTGAGCAGTTCTTC.

In its sample, this clonotype was seen many times. The chain links TRBV24-1 to TRBJ2-5; the D gene is possibly TRBD2 (5 bases). The CDR3 contains 13 residues. Trimming took off 5 bases at V and 4 bases at J, with 10 bases between the two ends. Germline V gene sequence: CDR1 KGHDR, CDR2 SFDVKD. CDR3 region: CATSGSGIETQYF. In DNA, the CDR3 is TGTGCCACCAGTGGATCGGGAATAGAGACCCAGTACTTC.

This clonotype was seen at least ten times. This rearrangement joins TRBV20-1 to TRBJ2-1; the match to TRBD2 covers 8 bases. The trim removed 0 bases at V and 5 bases at J, leaving 3 bases unmatched. This CDR3 is built from 14 residues. CDR1 is DFQATT and CDR2 is SNEGSKA in the germline V gene (reference sequence). As DNA, the CDR3 is TGCAGTGCTAGAGACGGGAGGGCCAACAATGAGCAGTTCTTC. Amino acid sequence: CSARDGRANNEQFF.

This clonotype was detected ten times or more. The rearrangement uses TRBV7-9 and TRBJ2-1, with TRBD2 identical over 7 bases. CDR3 length: 15 residues. Germline-derived CDR1 and CDR2 are SEHNR and FQNEAQ (reference sequence). V lost 4 bases, J lost 6 bases, and 9 bases stayed unmatched. The CDR3 bases are TGTGCCAGCAGCTCAAGGGGACTAATTGGCAATGAGCAGTTCTTC. Encoded protein: CASSSRGLIGNEQFF.

This sequence joins TRBV7-6 and TRBJ2-4; D gene ambiguous. In germline, CDR1 is SGHVS, CDR2 FNYEAQ. The V end lost 1 base, the J end lost 0 bases, and 10 bases lay between the germline ends. The CDR3 is 16 residues long. CDR3 sequence: CASSLGGSLAKNIQYF. The CDR3 DNA reads TGTGCCAGCAGCTTAGGTGGCAGCCTAGCCAAAAACATTCAGTACTTC.

This clonotype turned up a few times. The DNA of the CDR3 is TGTGCCAGCAGCTTACGGACAGGGTTATACAATGAGCAGTTCTTC. Translating gives CASSLRTGLYNEQFF. The chain links TRBV5-6 to TRBJ2-1; 8 bases agree with TRBD1. The ends lost 2 bases at V and 4 bases at J; junction bases unmatched: 5. Germline CDR1 reads SGHDT; CDR2 reads YYEEEE. CDR3 size: 15 residues. The full variable domain, completed using reference TRBV5-6 and TRBJ2-1, is DAGVTQSPTHLIKTRGQQVTLRCSPKSGHDTVSWYQQALGQGPQFIFQYYEEEERQRGNFPDRFSGHQFPNYSSELNVNALLLGDSALYLCASSLRTGLYNEQFFGPGTRLTVL.

This clonotype was seen a handful of times. The rearrangement joins TRBV7-2 to TRBJ2-7; D tentatively reads TRBD1 or TRBD2 (6 bases each). The CDR3 spans 15 residues. The germline gives CDR1 SGHTA, CDR2 FQGNSA. V gave up 1 base and J gave up 2 bases, with 12 bases separating them. The CDR3 protein is CASSLDPGATYEQYF. The CDR3 DNA reads TGTGCCAGCAGCTTAGATCCGGGGGCCACCTACGAGCAGTACTTC.

This clonotype has more than one count but fewer than ten. V usage is TRBV12-3 or TRBV12-4 and J usage is TRBJ2-5; the D call may be TRBD1 or TRBD2 (5 bases each). V lost 7 bases and J lost 3, with 15 bases in between. The CDR3 covers 14 residues. The CDR3 nucleotides read TGTGCCAGCACCCGGGACCGCTCTAAAGAGACCCAGTACTTC. This codes for CASTRDRSKETQYF.

In this sample, this clonotype turned up many times. The rearrangement links TRBV5-6 to TRBJ2-7; 8 positions agree with TRBD2. Trimming at V came to 4 bases and at J to 0 bases, leaving 6 bases not matched to a gene. CDR1 is SGHDT and CDR2 is YYEEEE in the germline V gene. This CDR3 is 15 amino acids long. This CDR3 reads CASSPAAGVSYEQYF. CDR3 nucleotide sequence: TGTGCCAGCAGCCCGGCAGCGGGAGTCTCCTACGAGCAGTACTTC.

The J gene is TRBJ2-5, the V gene TRBV2; 10 bases agree with TRBD2. CDR1 and CDR2 from the germline V gene are SNHLY and FYNNEI. J gave up 3 bases and V 6 bases, and 1 base lay outside the gene matches. The CDR3 is 13 amino acids. As DNA, the CDR3 is TGTGCCAGCAGAGCGGGGGGGAAAGAGACCCAGTACTTC. Its protein product is CASRAGGKETQYF. Using reference TRBV2 and TRBJ2-5 for the parts outside the CDR3, the full variable domain is EPEVTQTPSHQVTQMGQEVILRCVPISNHLYFYWYRQILGQKVEFLVSFYNNEISEKSEIFDDQFSVERPDGSNFTLKIRSTKLEDSAMYFCASRAGGKETQYFGPGTRLLVL.

This clonotype was observed many times. The V call is TRBV12-3 or TRBV12-4, the J call TRBJ1-5; D perhaps matches TRBD1 (5 bases). Trimming took off 2 bases at V and 5 bases at J, with 7 bases between the two ends. The CDR3 runs to 13 residues. CDR3 bases: TGTGCCAGCAGTTTAACCAGGGATCAGCCCCAGCATTTT. Translation gives CASSLTRDQPQHF.

The rearrangement joins TRBV5-6 to TRBJ1-5; TRBD1 is a possible D gene (5 bases). The CDR3 consists of 14 residues. Germline CDR1 reads SGHDT; CDR2 reads YYEEEE. The V end was cut by 0 bases, the J end by 6 bases, with 10 bases between. CDR3 sequence (DNA): TGTGCCAGCAGCTTGGCGGGGGACCCTCAGCCCCAGCATTTT. Protein: CASSLAGDPQPQHF.

The chain uses TRBV20-1 and TRBJ2-1; TRBD1 aligns across 9 bases. J lost 2 bases, V lost 4 bases, and 6 bases had no gene match. CDR1 DFQATT and CDR2 SNEGSKA come from the germline V gene (reference sequence). CDR3 length: 15 amino acids. The CDR3 loop is CSANTDRGTYNEQFF. As DNA, the CDR3 is TGCAGTGCTAACACGGACAGGGGCACCTACAATGAGCAGTTCTTC.

The sample holds many counts of this clonotype. The chain is built from TRBV5-5 and TRBJ2-1; TRBD1 agrees at 9 bases. The germline CDR1 and CDR2 sequences are SGHKS and YYEKEE (reference sequence). This CDR3 has 15 amino acids. The junction had 2 bases not matched to a gene; V was cut back by 0 bases and J by 4 bases. The CDR3 protein is CASSLVGQGYNEQFF. CDR3 sequence (DNA): TGTGCCAGCAGCTTGGTGGGACAGGGTTACAATGAGCAGTTCTTC.

The CDR3 DNA reads as TGTGCCAGCTCACCAGGGTCTAGCAAAAACATTCAGTACTTC. This sequence encodes CASSPGSSKNIQYF. The chain is built from TRBV18 and TRBJ2-4; D is ambiguous. V shed 2 bases and J shed 3 bases, with 8 bases lying between them. The CDR3 contains 14 residues. Germline loops: CDR1 KGHSH, CDR2 LQKENI. The full variable domain, its missing parts supplied by reference TRBV18 and TRBJ2-4, is NAGVMQNPRHLVRRRGQEARLRCSPMKGHSHVYWYRQLPEEGLKFMVYLQKENIIDESGMPKERFSAEFPKEGPSILRIQQVVRGDSAAYFCASSPGSSKNIQYFGAGTRLSVL.

This clonotype was observed a handful of times. The J gene is TRBJ2-7, the V gene TRBV12-3 or TRBV12-4; 14 nucleotides line up with TRBD2. V gave up 4 bases and J gave up 6 bases; unmatched junction bases: 8. The CDR3 has 16 amino acids. The CDR3 nucleotides read TGTGCCAGCAGTTCCCCGGGACTAGCGGGAGTTCTCGAGCAGTACTTC. It translates to CASSSPGLAGVLEQYF.

This clonotype has ten or more counts. This sequence joins TRBV30 and TRBJ1-1, with TRBD1 matching 7 bases. Germline loops: CDR1 GTSNPN, CDR2 SVGIG (reference sequence). This CDR3 is 13 amino acids long. V lost 3 bases and J lost 5; bases outside the gene matches: 6. CDR3 amino acids: CAWRGDRATEAFF. CDR3 coding DNA: TGTGCCTGGAGAGGCGACAGGGCGACTGAAGCTTTCTTT.

This clonotype was seen a few times. The CDR3 protein is CASSSTAGLSSYEQYF. The CDR3 bases are TGTGCCAGCAGCTCTACAGCTGGACTGAGCTCCTACGAGCAGTACTTC. The chain joins TRBV11-2 to TRBJ2-7, with D possibly TRBD2 on 5 matching bases. V lost 4 bases, J lost 0 bases, and 16 bases lay in between. CDR1 SGHAT and CDR2 FQNNGV come from the germline V gene. There are 16 residues in the CDR3.

This chain connects TRBV7-4 to TRBJ2-6; D uncertain. The CDR3 is made up of 10 amino acids. Germline CDR1 reads SGHVT; CDR2 reads SQSDAQ. Trimming stripped 2 bases from V and 12 bases from J, with 2 bases between. The chain's CDR3 is CASSLSVLTF. The DNA of the CDR3 is TGTGCCAGCAGCTTAAGCGTCCTGACTTTC.

This clonotype appeared many times. The V gene is TRBV7-2, the J gene TRBJ2-5; D not certain. The V end was cut by 6 bases, the J end by 4 bases, with 12 bases between. The germline CDR1 and CDR2 sequences are SGHTA and FQGNSA. This CDR3 region has 13 residues. The CDR3 loop is CASRRSVGETQYF. The CDR3 region has the DNA TGTGCCAGCAGGAGGAGTGTAGGAGAGACCCAGTACTTC.

The rearrangement links TRBV27 to TRBJ2-3, with 8 bases matching TRBD2. The CDR3 loop spans 15 amino acids. Per the germline V gene, CDR1 is MNHEY and CDR2 is SMNVEV (reference sequence). V gave up 2 bases and J gave up 6 bases; unmatched junction bases: 7. Here the CDR3 reads CASSLPGRAGDTQYF. DNA for the CDR3: TGTGCCAGCAGTTTACCCGGGAGGGCCGGGGATACGCAGTATTTT.